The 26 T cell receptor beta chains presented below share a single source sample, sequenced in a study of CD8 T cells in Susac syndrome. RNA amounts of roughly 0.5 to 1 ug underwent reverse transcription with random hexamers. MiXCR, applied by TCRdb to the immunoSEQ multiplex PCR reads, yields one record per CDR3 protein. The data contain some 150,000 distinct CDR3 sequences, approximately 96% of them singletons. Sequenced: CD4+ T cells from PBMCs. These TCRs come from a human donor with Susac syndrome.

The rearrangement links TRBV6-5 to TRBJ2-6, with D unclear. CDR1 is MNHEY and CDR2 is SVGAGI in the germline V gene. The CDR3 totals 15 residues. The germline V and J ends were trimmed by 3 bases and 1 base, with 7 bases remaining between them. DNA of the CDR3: TGTGCCAGCAGTTATGGGGATTCTGGGGCCAACGTCCTGACTTTC. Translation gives CASSYGDSGANVLTF.

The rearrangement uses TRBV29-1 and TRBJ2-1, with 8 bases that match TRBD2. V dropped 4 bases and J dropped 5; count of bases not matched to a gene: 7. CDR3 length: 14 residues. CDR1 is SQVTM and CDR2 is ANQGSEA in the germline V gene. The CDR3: CSVVRGGANNEQFF. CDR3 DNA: TGCAGCGTTGTCCGGGGGGGGGCAAACAATGAGCAGTTCTTC.

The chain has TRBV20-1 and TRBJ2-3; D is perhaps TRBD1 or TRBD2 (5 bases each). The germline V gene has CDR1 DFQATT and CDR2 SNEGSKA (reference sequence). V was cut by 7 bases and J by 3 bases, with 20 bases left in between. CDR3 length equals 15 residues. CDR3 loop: CSGHAEAGATDTQYF. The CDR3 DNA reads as TGCAGTGGCCACGCGGAGGCCGGGGCGACAGATACGCAGTATTTT.

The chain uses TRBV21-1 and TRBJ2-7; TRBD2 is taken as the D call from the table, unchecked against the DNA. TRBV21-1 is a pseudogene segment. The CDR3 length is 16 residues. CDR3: CASSKDGAGGGYEQYF. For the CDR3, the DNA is TGTGCCAGCAGCAAAGACGGAGCGGGAGGAGGTTACGAGCAGTACTTC.

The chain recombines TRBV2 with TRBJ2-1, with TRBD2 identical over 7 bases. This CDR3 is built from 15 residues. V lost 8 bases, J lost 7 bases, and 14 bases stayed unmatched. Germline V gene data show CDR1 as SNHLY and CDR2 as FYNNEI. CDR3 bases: TGTGCCAGCGCGGGTACTACTAGCGCAGGAAATGAGCAGTTCTTC. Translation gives CASAGTTSAGNEQFF.

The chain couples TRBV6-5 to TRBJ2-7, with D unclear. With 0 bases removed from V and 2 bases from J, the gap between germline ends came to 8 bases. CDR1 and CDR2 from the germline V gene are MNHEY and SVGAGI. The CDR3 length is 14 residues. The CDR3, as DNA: TGTGCCAGCAGTTACTCTTCATACACCTACGAGCAGTACTTC. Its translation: CASSYSSYTYEQYF.

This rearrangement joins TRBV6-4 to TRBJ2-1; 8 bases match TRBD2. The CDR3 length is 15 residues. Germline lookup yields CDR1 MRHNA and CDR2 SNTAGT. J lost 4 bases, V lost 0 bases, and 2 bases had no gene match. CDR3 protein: CASSDSGGDYNEQFF. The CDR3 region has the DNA TGTGCCAGCAGTGACTCCGGGGGGGATTACAATGAGCAGTTCTTC.

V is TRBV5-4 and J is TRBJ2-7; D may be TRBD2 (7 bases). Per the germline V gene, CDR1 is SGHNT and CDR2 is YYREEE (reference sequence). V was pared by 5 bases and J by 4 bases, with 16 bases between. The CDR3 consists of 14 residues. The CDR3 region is CASRTFGGAYEQYF. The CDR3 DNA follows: TGTGCCAGCAGGACCTTTGGGGGGGCGTACGAGCAGTACTTC.

The CDR3 reads CASTRDRANTEAFF. The CDR3, as DNA: TGTGCCAGTACCAGGGACAGGGCGAACACTGAAGCTTTCTTT. This chain links TRBV19 with TRBJ1-1, with 9 positions matching TRBD1. CDR3 size: 14 residues. The V and J ends lost 7 bases and 1 base, in that order; junction bases with no gene match: 4. Per the germline V gene, CDR1 is LNHDA and CDR2 is SQIVND (reference sequence).

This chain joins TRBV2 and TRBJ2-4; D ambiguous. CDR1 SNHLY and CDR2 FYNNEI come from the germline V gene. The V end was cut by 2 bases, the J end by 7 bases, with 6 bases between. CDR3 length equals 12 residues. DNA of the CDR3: TGTGCCAGCAGTGAACCTGCGAACATTCAGTACTTC. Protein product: CASSEPANIQYF.

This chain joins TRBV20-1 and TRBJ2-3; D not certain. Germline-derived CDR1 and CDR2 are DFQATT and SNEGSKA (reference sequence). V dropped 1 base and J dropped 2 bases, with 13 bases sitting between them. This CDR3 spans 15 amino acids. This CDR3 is CSARVGTIDTDTQYF. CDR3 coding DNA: TGCAGTGCTAGAGTCGGAACGATCGACACAGATACGCAGTATTTT.

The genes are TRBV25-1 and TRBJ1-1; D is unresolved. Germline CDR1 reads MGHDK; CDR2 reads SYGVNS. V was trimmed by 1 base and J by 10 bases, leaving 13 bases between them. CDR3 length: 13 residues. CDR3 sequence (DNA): TGTGCCAGCAGTGAATCCCATAGGGAGACAGCTTTCTTT. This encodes CASSESHRETAFF.

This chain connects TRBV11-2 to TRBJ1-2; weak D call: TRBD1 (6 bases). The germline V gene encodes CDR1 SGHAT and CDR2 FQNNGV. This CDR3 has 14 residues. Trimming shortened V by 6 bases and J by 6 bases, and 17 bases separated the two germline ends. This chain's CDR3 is CASSYTGHGDGYTF. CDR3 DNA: TGTGCCAGCAGTTATACAGGGCATGGTGATGGCTACACCTTC.

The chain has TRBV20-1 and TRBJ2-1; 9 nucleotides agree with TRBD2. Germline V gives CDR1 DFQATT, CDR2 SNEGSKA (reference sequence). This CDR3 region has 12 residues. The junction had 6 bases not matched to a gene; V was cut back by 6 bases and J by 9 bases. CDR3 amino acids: CSASSGIGEQFF. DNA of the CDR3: TGCAGTGCCTCTAGCGGGATTGGTGAGCAGTTCTTC.

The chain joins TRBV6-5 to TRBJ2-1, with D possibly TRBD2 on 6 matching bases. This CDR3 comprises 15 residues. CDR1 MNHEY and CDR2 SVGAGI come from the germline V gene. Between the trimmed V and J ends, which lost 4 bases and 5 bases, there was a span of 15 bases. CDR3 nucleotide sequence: TGTGCCAGCAGTTTCTGGGACTCTTGGGACAATGAGCAGTTCTTC. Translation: CASSFWDSWDNEQFF.

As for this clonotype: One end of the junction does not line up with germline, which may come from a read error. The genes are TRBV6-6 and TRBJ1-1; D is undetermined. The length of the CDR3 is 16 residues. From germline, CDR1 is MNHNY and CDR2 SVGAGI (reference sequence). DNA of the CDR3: TGTGCCAGCAGTGACTCCACTCTTGGGCTGAACACTGAAGCTTTCTTT. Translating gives CASSDSTLGLNTEAFF.

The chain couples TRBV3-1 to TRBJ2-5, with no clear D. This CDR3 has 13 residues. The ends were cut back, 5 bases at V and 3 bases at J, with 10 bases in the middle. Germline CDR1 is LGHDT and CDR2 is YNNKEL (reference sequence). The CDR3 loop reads CASSGLAKETQYF. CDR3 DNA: TGTGCCAGCAGCGGGTTGGCTAAAGAGACCCAGTACTTC.

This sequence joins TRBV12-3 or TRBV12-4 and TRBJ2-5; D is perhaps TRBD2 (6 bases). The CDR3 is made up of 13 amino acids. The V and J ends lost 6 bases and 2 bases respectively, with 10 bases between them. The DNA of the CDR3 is TGTGCCAGCAGCCTACTAGCTCAAGAGACCCAGTACTTC. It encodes CASSLLAQETQYF.

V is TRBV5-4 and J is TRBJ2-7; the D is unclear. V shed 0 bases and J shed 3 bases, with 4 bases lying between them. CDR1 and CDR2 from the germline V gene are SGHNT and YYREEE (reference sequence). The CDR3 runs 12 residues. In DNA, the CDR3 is TGTGCCAGCAGCTTGGACAACTACGAGCAGTACTTC. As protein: CASSLDNYEQYF.

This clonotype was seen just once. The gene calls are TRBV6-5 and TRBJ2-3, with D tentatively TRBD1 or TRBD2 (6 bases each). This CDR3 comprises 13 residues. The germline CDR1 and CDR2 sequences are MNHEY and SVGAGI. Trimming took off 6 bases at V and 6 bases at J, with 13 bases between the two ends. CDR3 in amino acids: CASSGGAGDTQYF. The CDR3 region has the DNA TGTGCCAGCAGCGGGGGCGCGGGGGATACGCAGTATTTT.

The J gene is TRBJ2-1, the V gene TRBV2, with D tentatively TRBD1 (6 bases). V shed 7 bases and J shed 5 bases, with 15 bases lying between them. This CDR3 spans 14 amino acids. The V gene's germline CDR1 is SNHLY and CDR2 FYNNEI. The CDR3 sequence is CASKLGHLDNEQFF. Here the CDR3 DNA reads TGTGCCAGCAAATTGGGACACCTCGACAATGAGCAGTTCTTC.

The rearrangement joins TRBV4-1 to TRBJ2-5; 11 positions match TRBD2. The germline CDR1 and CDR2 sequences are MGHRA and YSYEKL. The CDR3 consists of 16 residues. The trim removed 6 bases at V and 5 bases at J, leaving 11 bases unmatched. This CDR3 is CASRQDSGGARETQYF. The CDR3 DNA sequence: TGCGCCAGCAGGCAGGATAGCGGGGGGGCCCGTGAGACCCAGTACTTC.

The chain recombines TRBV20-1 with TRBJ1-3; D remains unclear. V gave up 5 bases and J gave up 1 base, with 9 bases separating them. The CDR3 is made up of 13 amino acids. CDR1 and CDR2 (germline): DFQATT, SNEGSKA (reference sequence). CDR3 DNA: TGCAGTGCTTTTGAGGGATCTGGAAACACCATATATTTT. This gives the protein CSAFEGSGNTIYF.

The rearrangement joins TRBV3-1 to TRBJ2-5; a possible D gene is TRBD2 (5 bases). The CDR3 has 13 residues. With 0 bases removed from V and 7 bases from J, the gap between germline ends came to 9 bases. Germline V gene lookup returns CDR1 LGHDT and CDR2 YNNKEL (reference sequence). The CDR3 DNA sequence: TGTGCCAGCAGCCAAGACACGGGGAGGACCCAGTACTTC. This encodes CASSQDTGRTQYF.

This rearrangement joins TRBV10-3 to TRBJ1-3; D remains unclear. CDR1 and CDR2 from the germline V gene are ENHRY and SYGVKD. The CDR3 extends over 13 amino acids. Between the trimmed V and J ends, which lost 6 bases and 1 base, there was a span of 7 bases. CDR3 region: CAIRESSGNTIYF. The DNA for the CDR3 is TGTGCCATCAGAGAGAGTTCTGGAAACACCATATATTTT.

Here the CDR3 DNA reads TGTGCCAGCAGCGGGACAGGGGAGTGGGAGACCCAGTACTTC. Translation gives CASSGTGEWETQYF. V and J are TRBV9 and TRBJ2-5, with 9 bases identical to TRBD1. V shed 3 bases and J 5 bases; nucleotides not matched to a gene: 5. Germline CDR1 is SGDLS and CDR2 is YYNGEE. The CDR3 consists of 14 residues.